These 30 T cell receptor beta chains share one sample of origin, sequenced in a study of regulatory T cells in long-lasting Graves disease. Sequencing libraries for TCR beta were prepared with iRepertoire HTBI primers and Arm-PCR of CDR3 regions. One entry per CDR3 protein, called by TCRdb with MiXCR from the multiplex PCR reads. The data hold some 340,000 distinct CDR3 sequences, with roughly 20% observed a single time. The time point was: persistent/refractory GD, antithyroid drugs over 5 years with positive TRAb. PBMC RNA was the source of the TCR library. Sequences were derived from peripheral blood mononuclear cells (PBMCs), sampled when the disease was refractory, from a patient treated with antithyroid drugs. The receptor set was obtained from a woman aged 40 to 50 with Graves disease.

The rearrangement uses TRBV6-1 and TRBJ2-5; 9 bases agree with TRBD1. Per germline, CDR1 MNHNS and CDR2 SASEGT. CDR3 size: 17 residues. Trimming removed 2 bases from V and 4 bases from J; junction bases left unmatched: 11. CDR3 loop: CASSERPRDRVGETQYF. CDR3 DNA sequence: TGTGCCAGCAGTGAAAGACCTCGGGACAGGGTAGGAGAGACCCAGTACTTC.

In its sample, this clonotype was seen a few times. The chain has TRBV7-9 and TRBJ1-3; no reliable D call. V lost 5 bases and J 2 bases, leaving 22 bases between the germline ends. Germline CDR1 reads SEHNR; CDR2 reads FQNEAQ (reference sequence). CDR3 size: 18 residues. CDR3 amino acids: CASSPGVVNRDPGNTIYF. The CDR3, as DNA: TGTGCCAGCAGCCCGGGAGTCGTGAACCGTGACCCTGGAAACACCATATATTTT.

This clonotype has at least ten counts. This chain links TRBV7-8 with TRBJ2-7, with TRBD2 identical over 11 bases. CDR1 is SGHVS, CDR2 FQNEAQ, per germline. V lost 1 base, J lost 7 bases, and 3 bases stayed unmatched. There are 14 residues in the CDR3. CDR3: CASSLVAGGGEQYF. CDR3 bases: TGTGCCAGCAGCTTAGTAGCGGGAGGGGGGGAGCAGTACTTC.

This clonotype has just a few counts. V is TRBV29-1 and J is TRBJ2-2; TRBD2 matches 7 bases. In germline, CDR1 is SQVTM, CDR2 ANQGSEA. V was clipped by 3 bases and J by 5 bases; unmatched bases: 6. This CDR3 comprises 14 residues. The CDR3 loop reads CSVDWLGGTGELFF. CDR3 coding DNA: TGCAGCGTTGACTGGCTGGGAGGGACCGGGGAGCTGTTTTTT.

At least ten counts were recorded for this clonotype. The V and J genes are TRBV20-1 and TRBJ1-5; D ambiguous. This CDR3 contains 12 residues. Germline lookup yields CDR1 DFQATT and CDR2 SNEGSKA (reference sequence). V was shortened by 1 base and J by 7 bases, with 8 bases between the two germline ends. The DNA for the CDR3 is TGCAGTGCTAGAGCGGGCGAGCAGCCCCAGCATTTT. Amino acids: CSARAGEQPQHF.

This clonotype showed up just a few times. Being one base from a much bigger clone, this may be a read error. The rearrangement uses TRBV4-2 and TRBJ2-6; a possible D gene is TRBD1 (5 bases). Trimming removed 4 bases at V and 4 bases at J, with 8 bases between. Germline CDR1 and CDR2: LGHNA and YNFKEQ. The CDR3 has 14 residues. Written as DNA, the CDR3 is TGTGCCAGCAGCCCAGGGTACGGGGCCAACGTCCTGACTTTC. Amino acid sequence: CASSPGYGANVLTF.

This clonotype showed up just once. The chain couples TRBV24-1 to TRBJ2-5; 9 bases map to TRBD2. The trim removed 4 bases at V and 1 base at J, leaving 12 bases unmatched. This CDR3 region has 18 residues. Per germline, CDR1 KGHDR and CDR2 SFDVKD. CDR3 sequence: CATSDFGIAGEAQETQYF. CDR3 nucleotide sequence: TGTGCCACCAGTGACTTTGGCATAGCGGGAGAGGCCCAAGAGACCCAGTACTTC.

This chain joins TRBV15 and TRBJ1-2; 7 nucleotides agree with TRBD1. V shed 8 bases, J shed 0 bases, and the junction held 12 bases outside the gene matches. CDR3 length equals 16 residues. Germline V gene data show CDR1 as LNHNV and CDR2 as YYDKDF (reference sequence). CDR3 loop: CATGPTGLASNYGYTF. DNA of the CDR3: TGTGCCACCGGGCCGACAGGGTTAGCCTCTAACTATGGCTACACCTTC.

This clonotype was detected ten times or more. The DNA of the CDR3 is TGTGCCAGCAGCTACGCGGGACAGGGGTCCTATAATTCACCCCTCCACTTT. It specifies CASSYAGQGSYNSPLHF. The chain joins TRBV28 to TRBJ1-6; 10 nucleotides agree with TRBD1. Looked up from germline, CDR1 is MDHEN and CDR2 is SYDVKM. This CDR3 region has 17 residues. V trimming: 6 bases; J trimming: 1 base; junction bases outside the gene matches: 6.

The CDR3 region is CAWSAESAYEQYF. The CDR3 DNA follows: TGTGCCTGGAGTGCCGAGTCCGCCTACGAGCAGTACTTC. The rearrangement joins TRBV30 to TRBJ2-7; D is uncertain. Germline loops: CDR1 GTSNPN, CDR2 SVGIG (reference sequence). This CDR3 is built from 13 residues. V was shortened by 1 base and J by 2 bases, with 9 bases between the two germline ends.

The chain couples TRBV28 to TRBJ2-1, with TRBD2 matching 10 bases. CDR1 is MDHEN and CDR2 is SYDVKM in the germline V gene. Unmatched junction bases numbered 14, after V lost 8 bases and J lost 1 base. The CDR3 spans 18 residues. The CDR3 reads CASYPSGRVGTSYNEQFF. CDR3 bases: TGTGCCAGCTATCCTAGCGGGAGAGTGGGGACATCCTACAATGAGCAGTTCTTC.

V and J are TRBV20-1 and TRBJ2-7; D uncertain. V lost 5 bases and J lost 4, with 15 bases in between. From germline, CDR1 is DFQATT and CDR2 SNEGSKA (reference sequence). The CDR3 loop spans 13 amino acids. CDR3 protein: CSASPRVGYEQYF. In DNA, the CDR3 is TGCAGTGCTTCCCCCCGGGTGGGTTACGAGCAGTACTTC.

This clonotype has at least ten counts. The chain uses TRBV5-1 and TRBJ2-7, with D unclear. This CDR3 contains 12 residues. CDR1 SGHRS and CDR2 YFSETQ come from the germline V gene. Deletions cut 0 bases from V and 10 bases from J, with 11 bases between. DNA for the CDR3: TGCGCCAGCAGCTTGGAGGGATTCCTTCAGTACTTC. This translates into CASSLEGFLQYF.

There are a few counts of this clonotype. This chain uses TRBV2 with TRBJ2-6; possibly TRBD2 for D (5 bases). The CDR3 contains 19 residues. Trimming took 5 bases from V and 1 from J, leaving 21 bases between them. Per the germline V gene, CDR1 is SNHLY and CDR2 is FYNNEI. The CDR3 loop is CASSFRTPKPLSGANVLTF. The CDR3 region has the DNA TGTGCCAGCAGTTTTAGGACTCCCAAACCCTTATCTGGGGCCAACGTCCTGACTTTC. The full variable domain, rest sourced from reference TRBV2 and TRBJ2-6, is EPEVTQTPSHQVTQMGQEVILRCVPISNHLYFYWYRQILGQKVEFLVSFYNNEISEKSEIFDDQFSVERPDGSNFTLKIRSTKLEDSAMYFCASSFRTPKPLSGANVLTFGAGSRLTVL.

The chain uses TRBV6-1 and TRBJ2-7; 12 bases match TRBD2. This CDR3 spans 15 amino acids. Germline CDR1 reads MNHNS; CDR2 reads SASEGT. The junction had 7 bases not matched to a gene; V was cut back by 5 bases and J by 5 bases. The CDR3 spells CASSPTSGSAHEQYF. In DNA, the CDR3 is TGTGCCAGCAGTCCGACTAGCGGGAGTGCTCACGAGCAGTACTTC.

This clonotype appeared a few times. The chain combines TRBV7-3 with TRBJ2-7; 15 bases are a match to TRBD2. CDR3 length equals 17 residues. Germline assignment: CDR1 SGHTA and CDR2 FQGTGA. Trimming took 4 bases from V and 2 from J; bases not matched to a gene: 6. As DNA, the CDR3 is TGTGCCAGCAGCTCCTCGGGACTAGCGGGAGGAGCCTACGAGCAGTACTTC. Translation gives CASSSSGLAGGAYEQYF.

There are many counts of this clonotype. This chain joins TRBV11-2 and TRBJ2-5; the match to TRBD2 covers 14 bases. The CDR3 length is 16 residues. The V gene's germline CDR1 is SGHAT and CDR2 FQNNGV. V dropped 5 bases and J dropped 4; count of bases not matched to a gene: 6. This chain's CDR3 is CASSRRLAGGGETQYF. DNA for the CDR3: TGTGCCAGCAGCCGGAGACTAGCGGGAGGGGGAGAGACCCAGTACTTC.

The chain couples TRBV7-9 to TRBJ1-1, with TRBD1 matching 8 bases. CDR1 SEHNR and CDR2 FQNEAQ come from the germline V gene (reference sequence). This CDR3 region has 20 residues. V trimming: 2 bases; J trimming: 4 bases; junction bases outside the gene matches: 21. The CDR3 bases are TGTGCCAGCAGCTTACGGTCGACCGGACAGGGAGGAGGCCGGGGCACTGAAGCTTTCTTT. This gives the protein CASSLRSTGQGGGRGTEAFF. Combining the CDR3 with reference TRBV7-9 and TRBJ1-1 gives the whole variable domain DTGVSQNPRHKITKRGQNVTFRCDPISEHNRLYWYRQTLGQGPEFLTYFQNEAQLEKSRLLSDRFSAERPKGSFSTLEIQRTEQGDSAMYLCASSLRSTGQGGGRGTEAFFGQGTRLTVV.

This chain links TRBV20-1 with TRBJ2-3; D possibly corresponds to TRBD2 (5 bases). The V end lost 6 bases, the J end lost 2 bases, and 21 bases lay between the germline ends. The germline V gene encodes CDR1 DFQATT and CDR2 SNEGSKA (reference sequence). This CDR3 has 16 amino acids. DNA of the CDR3: TGCAGTGCCAAGGGCGGGCTAAGGTATCACACAGATACGCAGTATTTT. Its protein is CSAKGGLRYHTDTQYF.

There are a few counts of this clonotype. This chain links TRBV15 with TRBJ2-2; 8 bases are a match to TRBD2. The junction had 16 bases not matched to a gene; V was cut back by 9 bases and J by 10 bases. From germline, CDR1 is LNHNV and CDR2 YYDKDF (reference sequence). This CDR3 has 15 residues. The CDR3 is CATQVPGRAGKELFF. The CDR3, as DNA: TGTGCCACGCAAGTACCCGGGAGGGCCGGAAAGGAGCTGTTTTTT.

This clonotype was seen a few times. This rearrangement joins TRBV6-5 to TRBJ1-5; weak D call: TRBD1 (6 bases). The germline gives CDR1 MNHEY, CDR2 SVGAGI. This CDR3 is 18 amino acids long. V lost 0 bases and J 0 bases, leaving 15 bases between the germline ends. CDR3 residues: CASSYSYGGLFSNQPQHF. The DNA for the CDR3 is TGTGCCAGCAGTTACTCGTACGGGGGGCTTTTTAGCAATCAGCCCCAGCATTTT.

This clonotype was seen ten or more times. The J gene is TRBJ2-7, the V gene TRBV6-1, with TRBD1 matching over 11 bases. Germline V gene lookup returns CDR1 MNHNS and CDR2 SASEGT. The CDR3 sequence is 14 residues long. The V gene end was trimmed by 1 base and the J gene end by 6 bases; junction bases not matched to a gene: 2. CDR3 nucleotide sequence: TGTGCCAGCAGTGAAGGGGACAGGGGGGGCGAGCAGTACTTC. Protein: CASSEGDRGGEQYF.

This clonotype turned up a few times. The gene calls are TRBV5-1 and TRBJ2-7, with 7 positions matching TRBD2. Trimming removed 0 bases from V and 6 bases from J; junction bases left unmatched: 12. CDR3 length equals 16 residues. From germline, CDR1 is SGHRS and CDR2 YFSETQ. CDR3 amino acids: CASSLVGGRGEGEQYF. CDR3 nucleotides: TGCGCCAGCAGCTTGGTAGGCGGGAGAGGCGAGGGCGAGCAGTACTTC.

The chain combines TRBV14 with TRBJ2-2, with D possibly being TRBD2 (6 bases). Germline loops: CDR1 SGHDN, CDR2 FVKESK. The V and J ends lost 7 bases and 4 bases respectively, with 19 bases between them. The CDR3 loop spans 16 amino acids. CDR3 nucleotides: TGTGCCAGCACGCGGAGTGAGCGGGCGATCACCGGGGAGCTGTTTTTT. Translated, it gives CASTRSERAITGELFF.

This clonotype was picked up many times. The J gene is TRBJ1-4, the V gene TRBV2; D may be TRBD1 (6 bases). The CDR3 has 19 residues. The V and J ends lost 6 bases and 3 bases respectively, with 26 bases between them. Germline V gene sequence: CDR1 SNHLY, CDR2 FYNNEI. This chain's CDR3 is CASRQRFIGGGPANEKLFF. The CDR3 bases are TGTGCCAGCAGACAAAGATTTATCGGGGGGGGGCCTGCTAATGAAAAACTGTTTTTT.

The chain has TRBV9 and TRBJ1-1; D perhaps matches TRBD1 (5 bases). There are 16 residues in the CDR3. V was clipped by 3 bases and J by 1 base, with 16 bases between them. The germline gives CDR1 SGDLS, CDR2 YYNGEE. CDR3 loop: CASSGHRLGTNTEAFF. CDR3 DNA sequence: TGTGCCAGCAGCGGCCACCGTCTAGGGACGAACACTGAAGCTTTCTTT.

V gene TRBV10-3 combines with J gene TRBJ1-1; D remains unclear. Trimming pared 11 bases from V and 1 base from J, leaving 14 bases between. The germline V gene encodes CDR1 ENHRY and CDR2 SYGVKD. This CDR3 has 13 residues. CDR3 sequence (DNA): TGTGCCCAAAGATCAGCGGGGAACACTGAAGCTTTCTTT. It specifies CAQRSAGNTEAFF.

This clonotype has a handful of counts. The V and J genes are TRBV3-1 and TRBJ2-7; D is possibly TRBD2 (5 bases). Germline V gene lookup returns CDR1 LGHDT and CDR2 YNNKEL (reference sequence). V was cut by 4 bases and J by 8 bases, with 18 bases left in between. The CDR3 is 14 amino acids. CDR3 sequence (DNA): TGTGCCAGCAGCCGAGGAGGAGTCCCCCCCAAGCAGTACTTC. This gives the protein CASSRGGVPPKQYF.

This clonotype has a handful of counts. The J gene is TRBJ2-7, the V gene TRBV5-6, with a weak D call TRBD1 (5 bases). The germline V gene has CDR1 SGHDT and CDR2 YYEEEE. Trimming removed 3 bases at V and 5 bases at J, with 12 bases between. The CDR3 length is 13 residues. CDR3 protein: CASSSGFRDEQYF. For the CDR3, the DNA is TGTGCCAGCAGCTCAGGGTTCCGGGACGAGCAGTACTTC. Drawing the rest from reference TRBV5-6 and TRBJ2-7, the complete variable domain is DAGVTQSPTHLIKTRGQQVTLRCSPKSGHDTVSWYQQALGQGPQFIFQYYEEEERQRGNFPDRFSGHQFPNYSSELNVNALLLGDSALYLCASSSGFRDEQYFGPGTRLTVT.

This clonotype was seen at least ten times. The genes are TRBV7-8 and TRBJ1-1; a possible D gene is TRBD1 (5 bases). Deletions cut 5 bases from V and 8 bases from J, with 12 bases between. CDR3 length equals 12 residues. CDR1 and CDR2 from the germline V gene are SGHVS and FQNEAQ. As DNA, the CDR3 is TGTGCCAGCAGCGCCGGGACTGCGGAAGCTTTCTTT. Amino acid sequence: CASSAGTAEAFF.